The rows below give T cell receptor beta chains drawn from one sample of a study of PD-1 blockade in classical Hodgkin lymphoma. The repertoire was sequenced with immunoSEQ multiplex PCR; TCRdb's copy has only in-frame clones and lacks some. This table has tens of thousands of clones, nearly 80% appearing once. The sequencing here drew on peripheral blood mononuclear cells (PBMCs), taken before the fourth cycle of nivolumab. All receptors derive from a human donor with classical Hodgkin lymphoma. Both conserved end residues are part of each CDR3. The D gene is left open where the match is weak. Only part of the rows carry a size: once, few, many, or a class if the clone is expanded.

J,D,size,V,DNA,CDR3
TRBJ2-1,TRBD2,-,TRBV5-4,TGTGCCAGCAGCTTGGTTCCTATGGGGGGAGGGGATGAGCAGTTCTTC,CASSLVPMGGGDEQFF
TRBJ1-1,-,-,TRBV5-6,TGTGCCAGCAGCTTGGTGGGGACTGAAGCTTTCTTT,CASSLVGTEAFF
TRBJ2-5,TRBD1,-,TRBV4-2,TGTGCCAGCAGCCAAGACACCCCGGGACAGGGGGCTAGGGAGACCCAGTACTTC,CASSQDTPGQGARETQYF
TRBJ2-1,TRBD2,-,TRBV27,TGTGCCAGCAGTTTATATCCAGCGGGAACTGAGCAGTTCTTC,CASSLYPAGTEQFF
TRBJ1-1,-,few,TRBV19,TGTGCCACCGCCGGAGGGGATACCGGGACTTACCGACCGAACACTGAAGCTTTCTTT,CATAGGDTGTYRPNTEAFF
TRBJ1-5,-,-,TRBV5-5,TGTGCCAGCAGCTTGGGACAGAGCAATCAGCCCCAGCATTTT,CASSLGQSNQPQHF
TRBJ1-2,TRBD1,-,TRBV2,TGTGCCAGCAGCCCAAGGACAGGGAGCTATGGCTACACCTTC,CASSPRTGSYGYTF
TRBJ1-3,-,-,TRBV6-5,TGTGCCAGCAGTTACGGGTTCGGCGTCTCTGGAAACACCATATATTTT,CASSYGFGVSGNTIYF
TRBJ2-2,-,-,TRBV30,TGTGCCTGGAGTGGAGGCGGGGAGCTGTTTTTT,CAWSGGGELFF
TRBJ1-5,-,-,TRBV23-1,TGCGCCAGCAGTCAATCCATTCGGGATCAGCCCCAGCATTTT,CASSQSIRDQPQHF
TRBJ1-1,-,-,TRBV10-3,TGTGCCATCAGTGAGGGCACTGAAGCTTTCTTT,CAISEGTEAFF
TRBJ1-1,-,-,TRBV9,TGTGCCAGCAGTCGCGAGGGCAGAAACACTGAAGCTTTCTTT,CASSREGRNTEAFF
TRBJ2-6,-,-,TRBV18,TGTGCCAGCTCACCAGTGACAGCCTCTGGGGCCAACGTCCTGACTTTC,CASSPVTASGANVLTF
TRBJ2-1,TRBD2,-,TRBV7-9,TGTGCCAGCAGCTCGACTAGCAACTACAATGAGCAGTTCTTC,CASSSTSNYNEQFF
TRBJ2-7,-,-,TRBV7-2,TGTGCCAGCAGCCTCATAGGGGGGTATACTTCCTACGAGCAGTACTTC,CASSLIGGYTSYEQYF
TRBJ2-5,-,-,TRBV11-2,TGTGCCAGCAGCTTAAGACCAGTCCAAGAGACCCAGTACTTC,CASSLRPVQETQYF
TRBJ1-5,-,-,TRBV19,TGTGCCAGTAGCCGGACTGGGGGAGGTCAGCCCCAGCATTTT,CASSRTGGGQPQHF
TRBJ2-7,-,-,TRBV5-6,TGTGCCAGCAGCTTGGATGGGACAAGGATATCCTACGAGCAGTACTTC,CASSLDGTRISYEQYF
TRBJ2-1,-,-,TRBV11-2,TGTGCCAGCAGCCCGAATTACAATGAGCAGTTCTTC,CASSPNYNEQFF
TRBJ2-7,TRBD2,-,TRBV4-1,TGCGCCAGCAGCCAAGTAATAGCGGGAGCGGGCGAGCAGTACTTC,CASSQVIAGAGEQYF
TRBJ1-3,TRBD1,-,TRBV29-1,TGCAGCGCCCAAAGCAGGGGGCGATTTGGTGTAAACACCATATATTTT,CSAQSRGRFGVNTIYF
TRBJ2-5,TRBD2,-,TRBV28,TGTGCCAGCACCATGTGGGGGGGCCAAGAGACCCAGTACTTC,CASTMWGGQETQYF
TRBJ1-3,-,-,TRBV27,TGTGCCAGCAGTGGGGACATCAGAAACACCATATATTTT,CASSGDIRNTIYF
TRBJ2-5,-,-,TRBV14,TGTGCCAGCAGCCCTTCCTCGCGGTTACAGGGTGGATTGCGGGAGACCCAGTACTTC,CASSPSSRLQGGLRETQYF
TRBJ1-5,TRBD1,-,TRBV29-1,TGCAGCGTCTCGACAGGGAGAGATCAGCCCCAGCATTTT,CSVSTGRDQPQHF
TRBJ2-7,-,medium-sized,TRBV18,TGTGCCAGCTCACCACTGGGCGTCTCCTACGAGCAGTACTTC,CASSPLGVSYEQYF
TRBJ2-5,TRBD2,-,TRBV7-2,TGTGCCAGCAGCCGTACCGGGGGGGCCAGGGAGACCCAGTACTTC,CASSRTGGARETQYF
TRBJ1-2,-,-,TRBV7-2,TGTGCCAGCAGCTTAGCCACGGCCTATGGCTACACCTTC,CASSLATAYGYTF
TRBJ1-1,-,-,TRBV13,TGTGCCAGCAGCTTACACCCTGAAGCTTTCTTT,CASSLHPEAFF
TRBJ1-2,TRBD1,-,TRBV6-1,TGTGCCAGCAGTGAATGGGACAGAGAAGCTAACTATGGCTACACCTTC,CASSEWDREANYGYTF
TRBJ2-3,-,-,TRBV7-9,TGTGCCAGCAGCTTAGCGGACAGAGATACGCAGTATTTT,CASSLADRDTQYF
TRBJ1-5,TRBD1,once,TRBV28,TGTGCCAGCAGTTTGGACAGGGAGAGCAATCAGCCCCAGCATTTT,CASSLDRESNQPQHF
TRBJ2-5,-,-,TRBV9,TGTGCCAGCAGCGTCGCGGGGAGCGGCCAAGAGACCCAGTACTTC,CASSVAGSGQETQYF
TRBJ2-7,-,-,TRBV4-3,TGCGCCAGCAGCCCTCGTTGGGGCTACGAGCAGTACTTC,CASSPRWGYEQYF
TRBJ2-3,TRBD2,-,TRBV5-1,TGCGCCAGCAGCTTGGACCCCCCCGGGGGCGGGGGGGGCGGCACAGATACGCAGTATTTT,CASSLDPPGGGGGGTDTQYF
TRBJ1-1,-,-,TRBV5-1,TGCGCCAGCAGCACTGGGACGGCCGGGGCTTTCTTT,CASSTGTAGAFF
TRBJ2-7,-,once,TRBV9,TGTGCCAGCAGCGCCGAAGGGGTCGGGGTTCGGGAGCAGTACTTC,CASSAEGVGVREQYF
TRBJ1-3,-,few,TRBV6-5,TGTGCCAGCACCGGCTCTGGAAACACCATATATTTT,CASTGSGNTIYF
TRBJ1-1,TRBD1,-,TRBV19,TGTGCCAGTACCCAGACAGGAGGGGGCTTGGACACTGAAGCTTTCTTT,CASTQTGGGLDTEAFF
TRBJ2-6,-,-,TRBV7-9,TGTGCCAGCAGCTTAGCTCCCATCGGAGCCAACGTCCTGACTTTC,CASSLAPIGANVLTF
TRBJ1-1,-,few,TRBV5-6,TGTGCCAGCAGCCCGAGACCTGAAGCTTTCTTT,CASSPRPEAFF
TRBJ1-1,-,once,TRBV9,TGTGCCAGCAGCGATCCTCGGGGGAACACTGAAGCTTTCTTT,CASSDPRGNTEAFF
TRBJ2-1,TRBD2,-,TRBV29-1,TGCAGCGTTGAGCTCTTAGCGGGAGCCTTCTACAATGAGCAGTTCTTC,CSVELLAGAFYNEQFF
TRBJ1-2,-,-,TRBV9,TGTGCCAGCAGCGTAGCGTCAGGGTATGGCTACACCTTC,CASSVASGYGYTF
TRBJ1-1,-,once,TRBV5-6,TGTGCCAGCAGCTTGGTCGGAGGGGACACTGAAGCTTTCTTT,CASSLVGGDTEAFF